This T cell receptor beta chain stems from a study of blood T cell repertoires in COVID-19. Study summary: COVID-19 samples collected from the United States, Italy and Spain covered acute and convalescent phases. Nucleic acid was either cDNA or gDNA, and it came from T cells, B-cell-depleted T cells, or PBMCs.

This clone was counted between two and nine times. Recovered status in Cohort 3 required two negative PCRs, clearance, or symptom resolution. Sequencing used immunoSEQ multiplex PCR; TCRdb keeps in-frame clones, though not all of them. The table lists about 380,000 clones, roughly 87% of them singletons. V lost 3 bases and J lost 3; bases outside the gene matches: 2. The germline CDR1 and CDR2 sequences are LGHDT and YNNKEL (reference sequence). The CDR3 is 13 residues long. The sequencing sample was made of PBMCs or T cells enriched from blood (not recorded which). V is TRBV3-1 (or the pseudogene TRBV3-2) and J is TRBJ2-7; 7 bases match TRBD1. The receptor comes from a woman in her thirties who had recovered from COVID-19. The CDR3 region has the DNA TGTGCCAGCAGCCACGGACAGGACTACGAGCAGTACTTC. Residues: CASSHGQDYEQYF.